This TCR beta chain derives from a study of blood T cell repertoires in COVID-19. Overall study context: PBMCs, B-cell-depleted T cells, or T cells were the source of the cDNA or gDNA that made up the material.

In the original analysis: Estimation of nucleated cell counts was performed using reference gene primer amplification. TCRdb's table, derived via immunoSEQ multiplex PCR, lists solely in-frame clones and lacks some. D and trimming were read from the DNA, whereas the V and J calls and clone size are those reported in that table. Altogether nearly 55,000 clones are present, more than 70% being singletons, with the ten largest covering about 12%. This clone was recorded once. Looked up from germline, CDR1 is LGHDT and CDR2 is YNNKEL (reference sequence). CDR3 length equals 14 residues. V gave up 0 bases and J gave up 1 base, with 6 bases separating them.

The chain combines TRBV3-1 (or the pseudogene TRBV3-2) with TRBJ1-1, with D uncertain. The sequence was collected from a man between 70 and 80 years old with active COVID-19. The sequenced sample was peripheral blood. The CDR3 region is CASSQDRWNTEAFF. CDR3 DNA sequence: TGTGCCAGCAGCCAAGATCGTTGGAACACTGAAGCTTTCTTT.